This T cell receptor beta chain comes out of a study of OX40 agonist ivuxolimab in advanced cancers. The study, taken as a whole, reports: Normalized T-cell clonal expansion was also low in a subset of nonresponders.

Assay used: immunoSEQ multiplex PCR; TCRdb lists only in-frame clones, some missing. The sample shows around 68,000 clones, 87% of them seen only once. In regard to this clone: Its antigen is not identified.

The V gene's germline CDR1 is SGHTA and CDR2 FQGNSA. This CDR3 region has 17 residues. Trimming pared 3 bases from V and 1 base from J, leaving 18 bases between. The chain is built from TRBV7-2 and TRBJ1-2; no clear D. This TCR was sampled from an adult with an advanced solid tumor such as melanoma, head and neck, liver or kidney cancer. The sequencing here drew on CD4+ or CD8+ T cells sorted from blood, taken in a trial of the OX40 agonist ivuxolimab. The CDR3 nucleotides read TGTGCCAGCAGCTTTTTAGCTGTGAGCGCCCTTAACTATGGCTACACCTTC. This codes for CASSFLAVSALNYGYTF.